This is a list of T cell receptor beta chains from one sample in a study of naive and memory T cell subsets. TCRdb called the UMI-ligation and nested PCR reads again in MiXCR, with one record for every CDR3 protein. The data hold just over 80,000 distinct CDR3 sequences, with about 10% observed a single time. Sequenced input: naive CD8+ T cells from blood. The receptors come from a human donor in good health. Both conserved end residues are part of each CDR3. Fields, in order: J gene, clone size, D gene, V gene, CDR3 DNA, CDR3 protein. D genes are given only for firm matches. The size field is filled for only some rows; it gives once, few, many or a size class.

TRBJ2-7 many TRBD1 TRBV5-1 TGCGCCAGCAGCTTGGAGGGCCAGGGGGCTGACGAGCAGTACTTC CASSLEGQGADEQYF
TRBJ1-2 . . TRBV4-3 TGCGCCAGCAGCCAAGATCGGGCAGATTCTAACTATGGCTACACCTTC CASSQDRADSNYGYTF
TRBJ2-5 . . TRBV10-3 TGTGCCATCAGTGGTACCCAAGAGACCCAGTACTTC CAISGTQETQYF
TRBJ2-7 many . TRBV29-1 TGCAGCGTGCAGGCAAGGAACTCCTACGAGCAGTACTTC CSVQARNSYEQYF
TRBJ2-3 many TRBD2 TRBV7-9 TGTGCCAGCAGCGGGATAGGGCCTAGCGGGAGGGCCGACACAGATACGCAGTATTTT CASSGIGPSGRADTDTQYF
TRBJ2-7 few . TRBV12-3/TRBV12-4 TGTGCCAGCAGTTTAGCGGGCCCTGGACGGGAGCAGTACTTC CASSLAGPGREQYF
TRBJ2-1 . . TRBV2 TGTGCCACCACAGCCCTTAGGGCAGGGGCCAATGAGCAGTTCTTC CATTALRAGANEQFF
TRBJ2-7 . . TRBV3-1 TGTGCCAGCAGCCCGGGGCAGTATGGGGAGCAGTACTTC CASSPGQYGEQYF
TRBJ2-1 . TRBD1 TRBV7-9 TGTGCCAGCAGCCCTCCCGGACAGGGGGTTCATAGTGAGCAGTTCTTC CASSPPGQGVHSEQFF
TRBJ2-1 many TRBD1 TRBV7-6 TGTGCCAGCAGCTTAGCAGGGACAGGGAGATCACAGGTCAACAATGAGCAGTTCTTC CASSLAGTGRSQVNNEQFF
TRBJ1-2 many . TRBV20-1 TGCAGTGCTCCACGCACCCTATATAGGACAAACTATGGCTACACCTTC CSAPRTLYRTNYGYTF
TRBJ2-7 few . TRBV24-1 TGTGCCACCAGCGACAGTTCCTCCTACGAGCAGTACTTC CATSDSSSYEQYF
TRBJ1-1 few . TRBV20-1 TGCAGTGCTAGAGATGGGCAGAACACTGAAGCTTTCTTT CSARDGQNTEAFF
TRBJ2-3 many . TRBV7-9 TGTGCCAGCAGCCCCCCGTTGGGCCTGGATACGCAGTATTTT CASSPPLGLDTQYF
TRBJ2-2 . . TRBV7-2 TGTGCCAGCAGCCCCGGGATTACGAACACCGGGGAGCTGTTTTTT CASSPGITNTGELFF
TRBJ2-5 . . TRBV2 TGTGCCAGCAGTGAAGTTTTGGGGACGTACCAAGAGACCCAGTACTTC CASSEVLGTYQETQYF
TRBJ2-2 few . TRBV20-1 TGCAGTGCTCCCGGGGGGCAGCACACCGGGGAGCTGTTTTTT CSAPGGQHTGELFF
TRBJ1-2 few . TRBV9 TGTGCCAGCAGCGTTAACAGTGAAAGAGGCTACACCTTC CASSVNSERGYTF
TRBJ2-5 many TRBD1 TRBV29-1 TGCAGCGTTGAAGAGTGGGACAGGGGCCGGGAGACCCAGTACTTC CSVEEWDRGRETQYF
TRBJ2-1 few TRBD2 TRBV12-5 TGTGCTAGTGGTATAAGCGGGATGTCCTTAAATGAGCAGTTCTTC CASGISGMSLNEQFF
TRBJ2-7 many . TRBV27 TGTGCCAGCTCAACCGCTTGGGGGAACTACGAGCAGTACTTC CASSTAWGNYEQYF
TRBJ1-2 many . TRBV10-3 TGTGCCATCAGTGAGAGGCCGGAAAACTATGGCTACACCTTC CAISERPENYGYTF
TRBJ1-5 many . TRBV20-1 TGCAGTGCTAGAGAGACAGTGGGCAATCAGCCCCAGCATTTT CSARETVGNQPQHF
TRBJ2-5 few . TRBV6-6 TGTGCCAGCAGCCCAGGATTGAAAGAGACCCAGTACTTC CASSPGLKETQYF
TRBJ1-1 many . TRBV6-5 TGTGCCAGCAGTTACAGGACGGGGAACACTGAAGCTTTCTTT CASSYRTGNTEAFF
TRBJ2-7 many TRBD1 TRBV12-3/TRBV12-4 TGTGCCAGCAGTCGAGGCCGCCCCGGGACAGGGTTCGACGAGCAGTACTTC CASSRGRPGTGFDEQYF
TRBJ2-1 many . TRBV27 TGTGCCAGCAGTTTCGGGCGGGACAATGAGCAGTTCTTC CASSFGRDNEQFF
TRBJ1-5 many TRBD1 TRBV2 TGTGCCAGCGCCGGACAGGGGGTTCAGCCCCAGCATTTT CASAGQGVQPQHF
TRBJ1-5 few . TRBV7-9 TGTGCCAGCAGCCCGGGTTTGGGTGCTGGGAGGCAGCCCCAGCATTTT CASSPGLGAGRQPQHF
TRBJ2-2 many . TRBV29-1 TGCAGCGTTGTCCTCACCGGGGAGCTGTTTTTT CSVVLTGELFF
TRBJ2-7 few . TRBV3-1 TGTGCCAGCAGCCATGGAAGGGGGTACGAGCAGTACTTC CASSHGRGYEQYF
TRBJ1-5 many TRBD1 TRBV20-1 TGCAGTGCTAGAGGTGAGCGGACAGGGCGCAGTCAGCCCCAGCATTTT CSARGERTGRSQPQHF
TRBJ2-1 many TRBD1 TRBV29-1 TGCAGCGTACAGGGGATGTCCCTCTACAATGAGCAGTTCTTC CSVQGMSLYNEQFF
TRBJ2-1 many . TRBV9 TGTGCCAGCAGCGTAGAGAGGCAGCTTAATAACAATGAGCAGTTCTTC CASSVERQLNNNEQFF
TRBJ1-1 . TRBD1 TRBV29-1 TGCAGCGTCGAGACAGGGCCTCCAGAAGCTTTCTTT CSVETGPPEAFF
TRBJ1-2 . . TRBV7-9 TGTGCCAGCAGCTTAGTGGCGGAATATGGCTACACCTTC CASSLVAEYGYTF
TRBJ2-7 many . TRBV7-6 TGTGCCAGCACGGACGGAACCTACGAGCAGTACTTC CASTDGTYEQYF
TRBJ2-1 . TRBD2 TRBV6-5 TGTGCCAGCCATCTCAGCGGGAGCTCCTACAATGAGCAGTTCTTC CASHLSGSSYNEQFF
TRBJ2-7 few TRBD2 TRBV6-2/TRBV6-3 TGTGCCAGCAGCCTCATGACTAGCGGGACGGCGGGCTACGAGCAGTACTTC CASSLMTSGTAGYEQYF
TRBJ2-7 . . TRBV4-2 TGTGCCAGCAGCCAAGAGGTGGGAGGCGTCAGCTACGAGCAGTACTTC CASSQEVGGVSYEQYF
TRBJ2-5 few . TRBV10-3 TGTGCCATCAGTGAGTGGTCCAGAGAGACCCAGTACTTC CAISEWSRETQYF
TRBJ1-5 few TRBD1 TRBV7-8 TGTGCCAGCAGCTACAGCAGGGGGCAATTCAATCAGCCCCAGCATTTT CASSYSRGQFNQPQHF
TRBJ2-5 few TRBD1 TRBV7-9 TGTGCCAGCAGGGGACAGGGGAACTCGGAGACCCAGTACTTC CASRGQGNSETQYF
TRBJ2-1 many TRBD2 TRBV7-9 TGTGCCAGCAGCTCGATTTCCGGGACTAGGGCCCGCAATGAGCAGTTCTTC CASSSISGTRARNEQFF
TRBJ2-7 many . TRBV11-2 TGTGCCAGCAGCTTGTGGGCAGGGGAGGGGGAGCAGTACTTC CASSLWAGEGEQYF
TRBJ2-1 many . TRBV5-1 TGCGCCAGCAGCTTCGAGCTAGTCTCCTACAATGAGCAGTTCTTC CASSFELVSYNEQFF
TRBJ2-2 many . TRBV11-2 TGTGCCAGCAGCTCGGATTTTAACACCGGGGAGCTGTTTTTT CASSSDFNTGELFF
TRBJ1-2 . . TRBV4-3 TGCGCCAGCAGCCAAGAAGGCCAGCTCAACTATGGCTACACCTTC CASSQEGQLNYGYTF
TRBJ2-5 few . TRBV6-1 TGTGCCAGCAGAAAGAGGGGGTTCCAAGAGACCCAGTACTTC CASRKRGFQETQYF
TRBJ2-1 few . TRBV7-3 TGTGCCAGCAGCTTCTCCGGGCACAATGAGCAGTTCTTC CASSFSGHNEQFF
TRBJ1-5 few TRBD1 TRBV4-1 TGCGCCAGCAGCCAATCCGGGACAGGGAGTCAGCCCCAGCATTTT CASSQSGTGSQPQHF
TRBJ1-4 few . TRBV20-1 TGCAGTGCTCCGGGACGTCCCGATCGTGAAAAACTGTTTTTT CSAPGRPDREKLFF
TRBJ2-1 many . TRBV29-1 TGCAGCGTTTGGGGGTCCATACGGGGTGAGCAGTTCTTC CSVWGSIRGEQFF
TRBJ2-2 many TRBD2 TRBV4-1 TGCGCCAGCAGGGACGCGGGAGGGCCGGTAACCGAGGAGCTGTTTTTT CASRDAGGPVTEELFF
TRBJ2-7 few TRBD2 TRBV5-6 TGTGCCAGCAGCCTAGCGGGAGCCCGGGGTGAGCAGTACTTC CASSLAGARGEQYF